This T cell receptor (beta chain) came from a study of T-cell memory formation after mild COVID-19. Germline CDR1 reads SNHLY; CDR2 reads FYNNEI. The V end lost 3 bases, the J end lost 5 bases, and 12 bases lay between the germline ends. The CDR3 is 14 amino acids. At least ten counts were recorded for this clonotype. TCRdb re-derived calls from the 5' RACE reads in MiXCR, one entry per CDR3 protein. Of about 200,000 distinct CDR3 sequences listed, roughly 10% are singletons. The clonotype comes from a man between 18 and 29 years old who had mild COVID-19 (a few samples of this study predate the infection). Cell type and time point are not known. Sequenced material: PBMCs or a T cell subset sorted from them (not recorded which). The chain employs TRBV2 and TRBJ2-3; D is uncertain. In DNA form, the CDR3 reads TGTGCCAGCAGTGATCGGATTCTGGGAGATACGCAGTATTTT. Its translation: CASSDRILGDTQYF.